This T cell receptor (beta chain) was identified in a study of T cells in Graves' hyperthyroidism and ophthalmopathy. Germline V gene sequence: CDR1 SGDLS, CDR2 YYNGEE. With 0 bases removed from V and 4 bases from J, the gap between germline ends came to 10 bases. This CDR3 is built from 14 residues. Uncontrolled infection, other autoimmune disease, pregnancy or lactation barred patients from enrollment. There were TCR beta CDR3 regions amplified from RNA transcripts. Initially, a first-round RT-PCR of the TCR CDR3 employed the HTBI primer set. From the multiplex PCR reads, TCRdb called clonotypes with MiXCR, one entry per CDR3 protein. The table records roughly 500,000 distinct CDR3 sequences, approximately 22% of them present only once. Study outcomes and limitations: Blood held most thyroid clonotypes expanded above 0.001 frequency.

Concerning this clonotype itself: Its target is unknown.

This receptor was identified in a woman aged 70-85 years with Graves' ophthalmopathy. The rearrangement joins TRBV9 to TRBJ2-5; D gene ambiguous. Sequenced sample: blood. The CDR3 DNA follows: TGTGCCAGCAGCGTAGTGGCAGGCGGAGAGACCCAGTACTTC. It encodes CASSVVAGGETQYF.